The next 3 T cell receptor beta chains were all read from a single sample in a study of T-cell reconstitution after alpha-beta-depleted transplantation in children. TCRbeta library preparation incorporated unique molecular identifiers. MiXCR, applied by TCRdb to the PCR reads, yields one record per CDR3 protein. The sample lists roughly 500,000 distinct CDR3 sequences; less than 35% were seen once. Sample: PBMCs from the stem cell graft donor, taken from the stem cell graft. The receptors shown here come from a human donor who donated a stem cell graft to a child with aplastic anemia.

For the CDR3, the DNA is TGCAGTGCTAGTCTTCCGGGGGTAATGAACACTGAAGCTTTCTTT. Protein product: CSASLPGVMNTEAFF. The rearrangement joins TRBV20-1 to TRBJ1-1; maybe TRBD1 (5 bases). The CDR3 contains 15 residues. The germline V gene has CDR1 DFQATT and CDR2 SNEGSKA (reference sequence). V dropped 3 bases and J dropped 0 bases, with 14 bases sitting between them.

This clonotype was picked up a small number of times. V is TRBV14 and J is TRBJ2-2; 10 nucleotides match TRBD1. The trim removed 4 bases at V and 8 bases at J, leaving 10 bases unmatched. Germline V gene data show CDR1 as SGHDN and CDR2 as FVKESK. CDR3 length: 16 residues. This CDR3 reads CASSRAGTGVAGELFF. CDR3 DNA: TGTGCCAGCAGCCGAGCCGGGACAGGGGTAGCGGGGGAGCTGTTTTTT.

The chain couples TRBV5-1 to TRBJ1-1, with a possible D match to TRBD1 (5 bases). V was cut by 5 bases and J by 1 base, with 12 bases left in between. The CDR3 is 14 residues long. Germline V gives CDR1 SGHRS, CDR2 YFSETQ. The CDR3 bases are TGCGCCAGCAGTATGGGACCTTCGAACACTGAAGCTTTCTTT. Translating it yields CASSMGPSNTEAFF.